This TCR beta chain was sequenced for a study of identical twins. Overall study findings and caveats: The models gave estimates that fell short of the out-of-frame TCR alpha sharing seen in monozygotic twins.

One entry per CDR3 protein, called by TCRdb with MiXCR from the 5' RACE reads. The repertoire includes 420,000 or so distinct CDR3 sequences, approximately 17% of them detected once, and less than 15% sits in the top ten. A few counts support this clonotype. Its antigen is unknown. This sequence originates from a man between 45 and 60 years old in good health. Specimen: naive T cells sorted from blood.

CDR3 in DNA: TGCAGCGTTGTGACAGGGGGTAATGAAAAACTGTTTTTT. Its protein product is CSVVTGGNEKLFF. The chain is built from TRBV29-1 and TRBJ1-4; 9 positions agree with TRBD1. With V trimmed by 4 bases and J by 4 bases, 1 base remained unmatched. There are 13 residues in the CDR3. CDR1 is SQVTM, CDR2 ANQGSEA, per germline.